The source of this T cell receptor (beta chain) is a study of T cell changes during pregnancy in multiple sclerosis. Using immunoSEQ multiplex PCR, the repertoire was profiled, and TCRdb retains in-frame clones only, with some absent. Of 44,000 or so clones in the sample, roughly nine tenths are singletons; the top ten hold about 1.5%. Germline lookup yields CDR1 MDHEN and CDR2 SYDVKM. The germline V and J ends were trimmed by 10 bases and 0 bases, with 4 bases remaining between them. The CDR3 is 12 residues long. The V gene is TRBV28, the J gene TRBJ2-6, with D unresolved. This clonotype was obtained from a female donor in good health, enrolled as a control in a pregnancy study. This sample comprised peripheral blood, obtained in the first trimester of pregnancy. Here the CDR3 DNA reads TGTGCCACCCGCTCTGGGGCCAACGTCCTGACTTTC. Its protein is CATRSGANVLTF.